These 17 T cell receptor beta chains originate from one sample sequenced in a study of blood T cell repertoires in COVID-19. Clones were read by immunoSEQ multiplex PCR, and TCRdb kept only the in-frame ones, dropping some. The repertoire holds around 34,000 clones, with 82% as singletons. The sequencing input was peripheral blood. Receptors originate from a man older than 75 with active or convalescent COVID-19.

The chain couples TRBV5-1 to TRBJ2-1; 11 bases are shared with TRBD2. V shed 4 bases and J 0 bases; nucleotides not matched to a gene: 6. Germline CDR1 reads SGHRS; CDR2 reads YFSETQ. This CDR3 contains 17 residues. CDR3 in amino acids: CASSTGLADTSYNEQFF. CDR3 DNA sequence: TGCGCCAGCAGCACGGGACTAGCGGATACCTCCTACAATGAGCAGTTCTTC.

CDR3 nucleotides: TGTGCCAGCAAGAAGGGACAGGGGAACACTGAAGCTTTCTTT. Its translation: CASKKGQGNTEAFF. The chain carries TRBV2 and TRBJ1-1; 9 bases are a match to TRBD1. Per the germline V gene, CDR1 is SNHLY and CDR2 is FYNNEI. V was clipped by 7 bases and J by 1 base; unmatched bases: 4. The CDR3 loop spans 14 amino acids.

The chain joins TRBV6-6 to TRBJ2-7, with D unclear. This CDR3 has 14 amino acids. Trimming pared 0 bases from V and 0 bases from J, leaving 6 bases between. Germline-derived CDR1 and CDR2 are MNHNY and SVGAGI (reference sequence). The CDR3 DNA is TGTGCCAGCAGTTACTCTTTGGCCTCCTACGAGCAGTACTTC. Translation: CASSYSLASYEQYF.

This sequence joins TRBV27 and TRBJ2-5; 9 positions match TRBD2. Germline loops: CDR1 MNHEY, CDR2 SMNVEV (reference sequence). This CDR3 has 15 residues. Trimming cost V 3 bases and J 1 base; bases outside gene matches: 3. The CDR3 region has the DNA TGTGCCAGCAGTTTCTCGCGGGAGGGCCAAGAGACCCAGTACTTC. Its protein is CASSFSREGQETQYF.

This rearrangement joins TRBV4-1 to TRBJ2-5; 8 nucleotides line up with TRBD2. The length of the CDR3 is 15 residues. Germline lookup yields CDR1 MGHRA and CDR2 YSYEKL. Trimming at V came to 1 base and at J to 4 bases, leaving 5 bases not matched to a gene. The CDR3 spells CASSQGAGGGETQYF. The DNA for the CDR3 is TGCGCCAGCAGCCAAGGGGCGGGAGGTGGAGAGACCCAGTACTTC.

The V gene is TRBV3-1 (or the pseudogene TRBV3-2), the J gene TRBJ2-5, with TRBD2 matching 9 bases. J lost 2 bases, V lost 1 base, and 5 bases had no gene match. Germline V lookup: CDR1 LGHDT, CDR2 YNNKEL (reference sequence). The CDR3 totals 16 residues. For the CDR3, the DNA is TGTGCCAGCAGCCAAGGGGGAGCGGGAGGACAAGAGACCCAGTACTTC. It encodes CASSQGGAGGQETQYF.

The gene calls are TRBV6-5 and TRBJ2-3; D remains unclear. This CDR3 contains 13 residues. Trimming cost V 2 bases and J 4 bases, with 7 bases left between them. Per the germline V gene, CDR1 is MNHEY and CDR2 is SVGAGI. The chain's CDR3 is CASSYRRPDTQYF. Written as DNA, the CDR3 is TGTGCCAGCAGTTACCGCAGGCCAGATACGCAGTATTTT.

The sample holds one count of this clone. This chain joins TRBV11-3 and TRBJ2-6; TRBD2 agrees at 11 bases. The V and J ends lost 1 base and 2 bases, in that order; junction bases with no gene match: 7. The CDR3 sequence is 19 residues long. Germline loops: CDR1 SGHNT, CDR2 YENEEA. Here the CDR3 reads CASSLVASGRRTGANVLTF. The CDR3 region has the DNA TGTGCCAGCAGCTTAGTGGCTAGCGGGAGGAGGACTGGGGCCAACGTCCTGACTTTC. Using reference TRBV11-3 and TRBJ2-6 for the parts outside the CDR3, the full variable domain is EAGVVQSPRYKIIEKKQPVAFWCNPISGHNTLYWYLQNLGQGPELLIRYENEEAVDDSQLPKDRFSAERLKGVDSTLKIQPAELGDSAVYLCASSLVASGRRTGANVLTFGAGSRLTVL.

J is TRBJ1-5 and V is TRBV19, with D unresolved. Germline lookup yields CDR1 LNHDA and CDR2 SQIVND (reference sequence). V was clipped by 2 bases and J by 2 bases, with 13 bases between them. The CDR3 is 16 residues long. The CDR3 DNA reads as TGTGCCAGTAGTATACCCTTCGGTCGCGGCAATCAGCCCCAGCATTTT. It codes for CASSIPFGRGNQPQHF.

CDR3 DNA sequence: TGCGCCAGCAGAGGGACTCGTAAGCAGTTCTTC. This gives the protein CASRGTRKQFF. This sequence joins TRBV10-2 and TRBJ2-1; D is possibly TRBD2 (6 bases). CDR1 is WSHSY, CDR2 SAAADI, per germline. This CDR3 region has 11 residues. Trimming removed 6 bases from V and 11 bases from J, with 11 bases in between.

This chain connects TRBV11-2 to TRBJ1-3; possible D gene TRBD1, 5 bases. The CDR3 contains 16 residues. CDR1 is SGHAT, CDR2 FQNNGV, per germline. V lost 5 bases, J lost 0 bases, and 14 bases lay in between. CDR3 DNA sequence: TGTGCCAGCAGCGTAACGGGACTCAGCTCTGGAAACACCATATATTTT. This codes for CASSVTGLSSGNTIYF.

The V and J genes are TRBV19 and TRBJ1-4; 7 bases align to TRBD1. The length of the CDR3 is 14 residues. Trimming cost V 8 bases and J 5 bases; bases outside gene matches: 8. The germline V gene has CDR1 LNHDA and CDR2 SQIVND (reference sequence). This chain's CDR3 is CASDRGTENEKLFF. As DNA, the CDR3 is TGTGCCAGTGACCGTGGGACAGAGAATGAAAAACTGTTTTTT.

J is TRBJ2-3 and V is TRBV30; 7 nucleotides match TRBD1. This CDR3 is 12 amino acids long. Germline assignment: CDR1 GTSNPN and CDR2 SVGIG (reference sequence). V lost 8 bases and J lost 4; bases outside the gene matches: 6. The CDR3 bases are TGTGCCCTACAGGGGAATGCAGATACGCAGTATTTT. Translated, it gives CALQGNADTQYF.

The V gene is TRBV6-5, the J gene TRBJ2-7; D perhaps matches TRBD2 (5 bases). CDR1 and CDR2 from the germline V gene are MNHEY and SVGAGI. This CDR3 is built from 13 residues. The V and J ends lost 2 bases and 2 bases respectively, with 7 bases between them. This CDR3 is CASSYGRTYEQYF. The CDR3 DNA reads as TGTGCCAGCAGTTACGGGAGAACCTACGAGCAGTACTTC.

The chain has TRBV7-6 and TRBJ2-7, with D maybe TRBD1 (5 bases). This CDR3 is built from 14 residues. The V gene lost 1 base and the J gene lost 0 bases, with 7 bases spanning the gap. The germline V gene encodes CDR1 SGHVS and CDR2 FNYEAQ. The CDR3 reads CASSLDRSSYEQYF. CDR3 DNA: TGTGCCAGCAGCTTAGACAGGAGCTCCTACGAGCAGTACTTC.

The rearrangement uses TRBV7-2 and TRBJ1-5, with D possibly matching TRBD1 (6 bases). The germline CDR1 and CDR2 sequences are SGHTA and FQGNSA. CDR3 length: 13 residues. The ends were cut back, 5 bases at V and 6 bases at J, with 11 bases in the middle. CDR3 loop: CASSPDRSQPQHF. Here the CDR3 DNA reads TGTGCCAGCAGCCCAGACAGGAGTCAGCCCCAGCATTTT.

In its sample, this clone was seen once. The chain carries TRBV3-1 (or the pseudogene TRBV3-2) and TRBJ2-1; 9 bases are a match to TRBD1. The CDR3 totals 15 residues. Germline V gene lookup returns CDR1 LGHDT and CDR2 YNNKEL (reference sequence). V lost 4 bases and J lost 9; bases outside the gene matches: 10. The CDR3 sequence is CASSRGTGRDSEQFF. In DNA, the CDR3 is TGTGCCAGCAGCCGGGGGACAGGGAGAGATAGTGAGCAGTTCTTC.